These T cell receptor beta chains were read from a single sample in a study of cytomegalovirus exposure and HLA in healthy donors. Sequencing used immunoSEQ multiplex PCR; TCRdb keeps in-frame clones, though not all of them. Altogether 110,000 to 150,000 clones are present, approximately 90% being singletons, with the ten largest covering 0.6% to 0.8%. The material sequenced was PBMCs. The receptors stem from a man between 18 and 35 years old in good health and CMV-seronegative. Both conserved end residues are part of each CDR3. Fields, in order: J gene, D gene, V gene, clone size, CDR3 protein, CDR3 DNA. D genes are given only for firm matches. Clone size is shown for a subset of rows, as once, few, many or a class of expanded clone.

j_gene: TRBJ1-5
d_gene: TRBD1
v_gene: TRBV5-5
abundance: once
CDR3aa: CASSLAGTGFYSNQPQHF
CDR3nt: TGTGCCAGCAGCTTGGCGGGGACAGGCTTCTATAGCAATCAGCCCCAGCATTTT

j_gene: TRBJ2-3
d_gene: TRBD2
v_gene: TRBV4-1
abundance: NA
CDR3aa: CASSQAWREGVSSTDTQYF
CDR3nt: TGCGCCAGCAGCCAAGCGTGGCGGGAGGGCGTCTCTAGCACAGATACGCAGTATTTT

j_gene: TRBJ2-2
d_gene: TRBD2
v_gene: TRBV25-1
abundance: NA
CDR3aa: CASSLAGDTGELFF
CDR3nt: TGTGCCAGCAGTCTAGCGGGGGACACCGGGGAGCTGTTTTTT

j_gene: TRBJ2-2
d_gene: TRBD1
v_gene: TRBV27
abundance: NA
CDR3aa: CASRRQGAGSSLVSNTGELFF
CDR3nt: TGTGCCAGCAGAAGACAGGGGGCGGGTTCGTCGTTGGTATCCAACACCGGGGAGCTGTTTTTT

j_gene: TRBJ2-1
d_gene: NA
v_gene: TRBV14
abundance: NA
CDR3aa: CASSQAGSVTYNEQFF
CDR3nt: TGTGCCAGCAGCCAAGCGGGAAGCGTGACATACAATGAGCAGTTCTTC

j_gene: TRBJ2-7
d_gene: TRBD2
v_gene: TRBV14
abundance: NA
CDR3aa: CASSPRLGTWGLASNEQYF
CDR3nt: TGTGCCAGCAGCCCCCGGCTAGGGACATGGGGACTAGCTTCGAACGAGCAGTACTTC

j_gene: TRBJ1-1
d_gene: TRBD1
v_gene: TRBV5-1
abundance: NA
CDR3aa: CASSWEQGSGTEAFF
CDR3nt: TGCGCCAGCAGCTGGGAACAGGGGAGTGGCACTGAAGCTTTCTTT

j_gene: TRBJ1-4
d_gene: NA
v_gene: TRBV19
abundance: NA
CDR3aa: CASSILDRFATNEKLFF
CDR3nt: TGTGCCAGTAGTATCCTAGACCGGTTTGCAACTAATGAAAAACTGTTTTTT

j_gene: TRBJ1-1
d_gene: NA
v_gene: TRBV30
abundance: NA
CDR3aa: CAWEQGGTEAFF
CDR3nt: TGTGCCTGGGAACAGGGTGGCACTGAAGCTTTCTTT

j_gene: TRBJ2-1
d_gene: TRBD2
v_gene: TRBV4-1
abundance: NA
CDR3aa: CASSQIAGGTYNEQFF
CDR3nt: TGCGCCAGCAGCCAAATAGCGGGAGGGACCTACAATGAGCAGTTCTTC

j_gene: TRBJ1-6
d_gene: TRBD1
v_gene: TRBV9
abundance: few
CDR3aa: CASSATFDRVHSPLHF
CDR3nt: TGTGCCAGCAGCGCTACGTTCGACAGGGTCCATTCACCCCTCCACTTT

j_gene: TRBJ2-5
d_gene: TRBD2
v_gene: TRBV6-5
abundance: NA
CDR3aa: CASSYSGLAGGETQYF
CDR3nt: TGTGCCAGCAGTTATAGCGGACTAGCGGGGGGGGAGACCCAGTACTTC

j_gene: TRBJ2-5
d_gene: NA
v_gene: TRBV10-1
abundance: NA
CDR3aa: CASTRYQETQYF
CDR3nt: TGCGCCAGCACGAGGTACCAAGAGACCCAGTACTTC

j_gene: TRBJ1-4
d_gene: TRBD1
v_gene: TRBV5-1
abundance: NA
CDR3aa: CASSRDRGANEKLFF
CDR3nt: TGCGCCAGCAGCAGGGACAGGGGAGCTAATGAAAAACTGTTTTTT

j_gene: TRBJ1-1
d_gene: TRBD1
v_gene: TRBV5-1
abundance: NA
CDR3aa: CASSLTGTVNTEAFF
CDR3nt: TGCGCCAGCAGCTTAACCGGGACAGTGAACACTGAAGCTTTCTTT

j_gene: TRBJ1-2
d_gene: TRBD1
v_gene: TRBV7-2
abundance: NA
CDR3aa: CASSQTGAFSYGYTF
CDR3nt: TGTGCCAGCAGCCAGACAGGGGCATTCTCCTATGGCTACACCTTC

j_gene: TRBJ1-1
d_gene: NA
v_gene: TRBV5-4
abundance: NA
CDR3aa: CASNPGVMNTEAFF
CDR3nt: TGTGCCAGCAATCCCGGGGTTATGAACACTGAAGCTTTCTTT

j_gene: TRBJ1-1
d_gene: NA
v_gene: TRBV27
abundance: NA
CDR3aa: CASIRATEAFF
CDR3nt: TGTGCCAGCATCAGGGCCACTGAAGCTTTCTTT

j_gene: TRBJ2-5
d_gene: TRBD2
v_gene: TRBV28
abundance: NA
CDR3aa: CASRTSGRPETQYF
CDR3nt: TGTGCCAGCAGGACTAGCGGGAGGCCAGAGACCCAGTACTTC

j_gene: TRBJ2-5
d_gene: NA
v_gene: TRBV9
abundance: NA
CDR3aa: CASSKGVVQETQYF
CDR3nt: TGTGCCAGCAGCAAAGGGGTAGTCCAAGAGACCCAGTACTTC

j_gene: TRBJ2-1
d_gene: TRBD2
v_gene: TRBV19
abundance: NA
CDR3aa: CASSIQGGTSEFYNEQFF
CDR3nt: TGTGCCAGTAGTATTCAAGGAGGGACTAGCGAATTCTACAATGAGCAGTTCTTC

j_gene: TRBJ1-2
d_gene: NA
v_gene: TRBV9
abundance: NA
CDR3aa: CATRRATTGYTF
CDR3nt: TGTGCCACAAGGAGGGCGACTACGGGCTACACCTTC

j_gene: TRBJ1-3
d_gene: NA
v_gene: TRBV6-1
abundance: NA
CDR3aa: CASSEYSGNSGNTIYF
CDR3nt: TGTGCCAGCAGTGAATACAGCGGAAACTCTGGAAACACCATATATTTT

j_gene: TRBJ1-1
d_gene: NA
v_gene: TRBV11-3
abundance: NA
CDR3aa: CASSFRVNTEAFF
CDR3nt: TGTGCCAGCAGCTTCAGGGTGAACACTGAAGCTTTCTTT

j_gene: TRBJ1-6
d_gene: TRBD1
v_gene: TRBV5-4
abundance: few
CDR3aa: CASSSQGFNSPLHF
CDR3nt: TGTGCCAGCAGCTCACAGGGGTTCAATTCACCCCTCCACTTT

j_gene: TRBJ2-1
d_gene: TRBD2
v_gene: TRBV6-6
abundance: NA
CDR3aa: CASRNPLAGEGFF
CDR3nt: TGTGCCAGCAGGAATCCCTTAGCGGGGGAGGGGTTCTTC

j_gene: TRBJ2-2
d_gene: TRBD1
v_gene: TRBV9
abundance: NA
CDR3aa: CASSNRDPGTGQTGELFF
CDR3nt: TGTGCCAGCAGCAACCGAGACCCCGGGACAGGGCAAACCGGGGAGCTGTTTTTT

j_gene: TRBJ2-1
d_gene: TRBD2
v_gene: TRBV7-6
abundance: NA
CDR3aa: CASSFKGGAWRGSSYNEQFF
CDR3nt: TGTGCCAGCAGCTTTAAAGGCGGGGCGTGGCGGGGGAGCTCCTACAATGAGCAGTTCTTC

j_gene: TRBJ2-1
d_gene: NA
v_gene: TRBV5-6
abundance: NA
CDR3aa: CASSPKDSRYNEQFF
CDR3nt: TGTGCCAGCAGCCCTAAGGACAGCCGCTACAATGAGCAGTTCTTC

j_gene: TRBJ1-1
d_gene: TRBD1
v_gene: TRBV6-1
abundance: NA
CDR3aa: CASSTRTGWNTEAFF
CDR3nt: TGTGCCAGCAGTACCCGGACAGGATGGAACACTGAAGCTTTCTTT

j_gene: TRBJ1-1
d_gene: TRBD1
v_gene: TRBV19
abundance: NA
CDR3aa: CASSEDRGWTEAFF
CDR3nt: TGTGCCAGTAGTGAAGACAGGGGGTGGACTGAAGCTTTCTTT

j_gene: TRBJ1-2
d_gene: NA
v_gene: TRBV7-9
abundance: NA
CDR3aa: CASKGGSWYGYTF
CDR3nt: TGTGCCAGCAAAGGGGGTTCATGGTATGGCTACACCTTC

j_gene: TRBJ2-1
d_gene: TRBD2
v_gene: TRBV2
abundance: NA
CDR3aa: CASKTATGGLAGRLSSYNEQFF
CDR3nt: TGTGCCAGCAAAACTGCGACAGGGGGACTAGCGGGCAGACTTAGCTCCTACAATGAGCAGTTCTTC

j_gene: TRBJ1-5
d_gene: NA
v_gene: TRBV19
abundance: NA
CDR3aa: CASTLWEGIGSGQPQHF
CDR3nt: TGTGCCAGTACCCTCTGGGAGGGAATCGGGTCTGGGCAGCCCCAGCATTTT

j_gene: TRBJ1-1
d_gene: TRBD1
v_gene: TRBV6-1
abundance: once
CDR3aa: CASSEPTGGAFF
CDR3nt: TGTGCCAGCAGTGAACCAACAGGGGGAGCTTTCTTT

j_gene: TRBJ1-5
d_gene: NA
v_gene: TRBV6-5
abundance: NA
CDR3aa: CASRARVTQPQHF
CDR3nt: TGTGCCAGCAGAGCCCGGGTCACTCAGCCCCAGCATTTT

j_gene: TRBJ1-4
d_gene: TRBD1
v_gene: TRBV27
abundance: NA
CDR3aa: CASRSLTGDNEKLFF
CDR3nt: TGTGCCAGCCGTAGCCTGACAGGGGATAATGAAAAACTGTTTTTT

j_gene: TRBJ2-1
d_gene: TRBD2
v_gene: TRBV27
abundance: NA
CDR3aa: CASSPWGAGGSNNEQFF
CDR3nt: TGTGCCAGCAGTCCCTGGGGGGCGGGAGGTTCTAACAATGAGCAGTTCTTC

j_gene: TRBJ1-2
d_gene: TRBD1
v_gene: TRBV30
abundance: NA
CDR3aa: CAGKGQGNYGYTF
CDR3nt: TGTGCCGGAAAAGGACAGGGGAACTATGGCTACACCTTC

j_gene: TRBJ2-1
d_gene: NA
v_gene: TRBV19
abundance: NA
CDR3aa: CASSIVGTYNEQFF
CDR3nt: TGTGCCAGTAGTATAGTAGGGACTTATAATGAGCAGTTCTTC

j_gene: TRBJ1-1
d_gene: NA
v_gene: TRBV7-2
abundance: NA
CDR3aa: CASSLVGARTEAFF
CDR3nt: TGTGCCAGCAGCTTAGTGGGGGCGCGCACTGAAGCTTTCTTT

j_gene: TRBJ1-1
d_gene: NA
v_gene: TRBV29-1
abundance: NA
CDR3aa: CSVQPQSNTEAFF
CDR3nt: TGCAGCGTCCAACCACAGAGTAACACTGAAGCTTTCTTT

j_gene: TRBJ1-1
d_gene: NA
v_gene: TRBV10-3
abundance: NA
CDR3aa: CASRTANTEAFF
CDR3nt: TGTGCCAGCAGGACAGCCAACACTGAAGCTTTCTTT

j_gene: TRBJ1-5
d_gene: NA
v_gene: TRBV7-2
abundance: NA
CDR3aa: CASSLGAPRGNQPQHF
CDR3nt: TGTGCCAGCAGCTTAGGGGCCCCGAGGGGCAATCAGCCCCAGCATTTT

j_gene: TRBJ1-2
d_gene: NA
v_gene: TRBV7-2
abundance: NA
CDR3aa: CASSLESGDYGYTF
CDR3nt: TGTGCCAGCAGCTTAGAGTCGGGGGACTATGGCTACACCTTC